These 24 T cell receptor beta chains were sequenced from one sample in a study of OX40 agonist ivuxolimab in advanced cancers. The method behind the library was the immunoSEQ multiplex PCR assay. Entries here come from immuneACCESS through TCRdb and include only in-frame sequences with V and J called. Some clones fail to appear in such tables; in the studies checked, an unresolved V gene covers under half of the shortfall, and the cause of the remainder is unknown. The sample table holds tens of thousands of clones, of which 80% to 90% were seen once. The biggest ten clones account for 5.5% to 8% of the sample. Sequencing was performed on CD4+ or CD8+ T cells sorted from blood, taken in a trial of the OX40 agonist ivuxolimab. All receptors come from an adult with an advanced solid tumor such as melanoma, head and neck, liver or kidney cancer.

The table lists this clone with a count of one. This sequence joins TRBV4-3 and TRBJ1-4; TRBD1 matches at 9 bases. Germline loops: CDR1 LGHNA, CDR2 YSLEER. V lost 4 bases, J lost 7 bases, and 10 bases stayed unmatched. The CDR3 spans 16 residues. The CDR3: CASSPGTGTWTEKLFF. CDR3 nucleotide sequence: TGCGCCAGCAGCCCCGGGACAGGGACCTGGACTGAAAAACTGTTTTTT.

The chain uses TRBV4-1 and TRBJ2-7; maybe TRBD1 (5 bases). CDR3 length: 13 amino acids. Germline CDR1 reads MGHRA; CDR2 reads YSYEKL. With 8 bases removed from V and 3 bases from J, the gap between germline ends came to 14 bases. Here the CDR3 reads CASGIGAGYEQYF. Written as DNA, the CDR3 is TGCGCCAGCGGGATAGGGGCAGGCTACGAGCAGTACTTC.

The V call is TRBV27, the J call TRBJ1-5; 7 bases line up with TRBD1. V lost 2 bases, J lost 6 bases, and 4 bases stayed unmatched. Germline V gene data show CDR1 as MNHEY and CDR2 as SMNVEV (reference sequence). The CDR3 sequence is 14 residues long. DNA for the CDR3: TGTGCCAGCAGTTTACAGGGGGGTGGTCAGCCCCAGCATTTT. This encodes CASSLQGGGQPQHF.

V and J are TRBV6-5 and TRBJ1-3; D is perhaps TRBD1 (5 bases). The V gene's germline CDR1 is MNHEY and CDR2 SVGAGI. V lost 2 bases, J lost 4 bases, and 15 bases lay in between. The CDR3 runs to 16 residues. CDR3 amino acids: CASSYRQGGEGNTIYF. The CDR3 coding sequence is TGTGCCAGCAGTTACCGTCAGGGCGGAGAAGGAAACACCATATATTTT.

The J gene is TRBJ2-1, the V gene TRBV28; no definite D call. The CDR3 is 11 residues long. Per germline, CDR1 MDHEN and CDR2 SYDVKM. V was trimmed by 5 bases and J by 10 bases, leaving 9 bases between them. CDR3 in DNA: TGTGCCAGCAGTCCCTCCAGGGAGCAGTTCTTC. Translating gives CASSPSREQFF.

The V and J genes are TRBV28 and TRBJ2-1; TRBD1 matches at 7 bases. The germline CDR1 and CDR2 sequences are MDHEN and SYDVKM. The CDR3 runs 14 residues. V dropped 3 bases and J dropped 2; count of bases not matched to a gene: 1. Here the CDR3 DNA reads TGTGCCAGCAGTTTGGGGACAGCCTACAATGAGCAGTTCTTC. Translating it yields CASSLGTAYNEQFF.

The rearrangement links TRBV4-3 to TRBJ2-2; no definite D call. Germline V lookup: CDR1 LGHNA, CDR2 YSLEER. V lost 0 bases and J lost 5, with 4 bases in between. The CDR3 runs 13 residues. CDR3 sequence reads: CASSQDSTGELFF. Here the CDR3 DNA reads TGCGCCAGCAGCCAAGATAGTACCGGGGAGCTGTTTTTT.

This sequence joins TRBV4-1 and TRBJ2-2; D possibly corresponds to TRBD1 (5 bases). CDR1 and CDR2 (germline): MGHRA, YSYEKL. The CDR3 extends over 14 amino acids. Trimming cost V 5 bases and J 1 base, with 8 bases left between them. CDR3 in DNA: TGCGCCAGCAGCTTTACAGGGAACACCGGGGAGCTGTTTTTT. Protein: CASSFTGNTGELFF.

This chain links TRBV2 with TRBJ2-5; 7 nucleotides align to TRBD2. Per the germline V gene, CDR1 is SNHLY and CDR2 is FYNNEI. V shed 6 bases, J shed 5 bases, and the junction held 6 bases outside the gene matches. This CDR3 region has 13 residues. The CDR3 loop is CASSGLVAETQYF. For the CDR3, the DNA is TGTGCCAGCAGCGGACTAGTAGCGGAGACCCAGTACTTC.

The chain employs TRBV19 and TRBJ2-1; D is tentatively TRBD1 or TRBD2 (5 bases each). CDR3 length: 15 residues. Germline V CDR1 and CDR2: LNHDA, SQIVND (reference sequence). The V end lost 3 bases, the J end lost 0 bases, and 9 bases lay between the germline ends. The CDR3: CASSIRDLSYNEQFF. The CDR3 DNA sequence: TGTGCCAGTAGTATTCGGGACCTCTCCTACAATGAGCAGTTCTTC.

This clone was counted only a few times. J is TRBJ1-2 and V is TRBV19; a possible D gene is TRBD1 (6 bases). CDR3 length: 13 amino acids. V was cut by 7 bases and J by 10 bases, with 19 bases left in between. Germline V gene lookup returns CDR1 LNHDA and CDR2 SQIVND (reference sequence). Written as DNA, the CDR3 is TGTGCCAGTACTCCCGGGACAAGGAGGGCCTACACCTTC. Translating it yields CASTPGTRRAYTF.

This CDR3 is CSGEVGGNTEAFF. CDR3 in DNA: TGCAGCGGGGAGGTCGGGGGGAACACTGAAGCTTTCTTT. This chain joins TRBV29-1 and TRBJ1-1; D is possibly TRBD1 (5 bases). Trimming took 7 bases from V and 1 from J, leaving 13 bases between them. The CDR3 runs to 13 residues. Germline loops: CDR1 SQVTM, CDR2 ANQGSEA.

V is TRBV6-1 and J is TRBJ1-1, with D tentatively TRBD1 (6 bases). In germline, CDR1 is MNHNS, CDR2 SASEGT. This CDR3 is built from 16 residues. V dropped 2 bases and J dropped 7 bases, with 20 bases sitting between them. The CDR3, as DNA: TGTGCCAGCAGTGAACCTCTACCGGGGGCGGGTGATGAAGCTTTCTTT. Its protein product is CASSEPLPGAGDEAFF.

The V call is TRBV2, the J call TRBJ2-1, with 13 bases aligning to TRBD2. CDR1 and CDR2 from the germline V gene are SNHLY and FYNNEI. V shed 8 bases and J 6 bases; nucleotides not matched to a gene: 4. CDR3 length equals 14 residues. CDR3 in amino acids: CASAWTSGSNEQFF. The CDR3 nucleotides read TGTGCCAGCGCTTGGACTAGCGGGAGCAATGAGCAGTTCTTC.

A word on this clone: One end of the junction does not line up with germline, which may come from a read error. The chain has TRBV7-7 and TRBJ2-5; tentative D call: TRBD2 (5 bases). Germline CDR1 is SSHAT and CDR2 is FNYEAQ (reference sequence). This CDR3 has 15 amino acids. This CDR3 reads CASSYSEEWQETQYF. The CDR3 DNA reads TGTGCTAGCAGCTACTCGGAGGAGTGGCAAGAGACCCAGTACTTC.

This chain joins TRBV27 and TRBJ2-1, with D perhaps assigned TRBD1 or TRBD2 (5 bases each). This CDR3 has 18 residues. Per germline, CDR1 MNHEY and CDR2 SMNVEV (reference sequence). Trimming cost V 6 bases and J 0 bases, with 21 bases left between them. CDR3: CASRPGAKGLVSYNEQFF. The DNA of the CDR3 is TGTGCCAGCAGACCCGGGGCCAAGGGGTTGGTCTCCTACAATGAGCAGTTCTTC.

This clone was seen more than once but under ten times. V usage is TRBV30 and J usage is TRBJ2-1; D call uncertain. The V end lost 3 bases, the J end lost 0 bases, and 9 bases lay between the germline ends. The CDR3 is made up of 14 amino acids. The V gene's germline CDR1 is GTSNPN and CDR2 SVGIG (reference sequence). CDR3 sequence reads: CAWSGYSSYNEQFF. CDR3 DNA sequence: TGTGCCTGGAGCGGGTATAGCTCCTACAATGAGCAGTTCTTC.

This clone was recorded a few times. The rearrangement joins TRBV7-9 to TRBJ1-6, with TRBD1 as a possible D gene (5 bases). The germline V gene encodes CDR1 SEHNR and CDR2 FQNEAQ (reference sequence). Trimming shortened V by 1 base and J by 10 bases, and 8 bases separated the two germline ends. The CDR3 totals 13 residues. CDR3 protein: CASSLGGISPLHF. DNA for the CDR3: TGTGCCAGCAGCTTAGGGGGCATCTCACCCCTCCACTTT.

V is TRBV19 and J is TRBJ2-7, with 9 bases that match TRBD1. V gave up 3 bases and J gave up 3 bases; unmatched junction bases: 6. Per germline, CDR1 LNHDA and CDR2 SQIVND (reference sequence). This CDR3 comprises 15 residues. CDR3 amino acids: CASSMGQGSYYEQYF. The DNA of the CDR3 is TGTGCCAGTAGTATGGGACAGGGTTCTTACTACGAGCAGTACTTC.

The rearrangement joins TRBV7-2 to TRBJ1-1; D gene ambiguous. The V end lost 3 bases, the J end lost 1 base, and 6 bases lay between the germline ends. This CDR3 has 13 residues. Germline CDR1 is SGHTA and CDR2 is FQGNSA. The CDR3 sequence is CASSFWENTEAFF. In DNA, the CDR3 is TGTGCCAGCAGCTTCTGGGAGAACACTGAAGCTTTCTTT.

The chain employs TRBV27 and TRBJ2-7; unclear D gene. Germline lookup yields CDR1 MNHEY and CDR2 SMNVEV (reference sequence). Trimming took off 3 bases at V and 6 bases at J, with 12 bases between the two ends. The CDR3 extends over 13 amino acids. The CDR3 DNA follows: TGTGCCAGCAGTTTCCGGCCCGTGGGCGAGCAGTACTTC. Its translation: CASSFRPVGEQYF.

The chain uses TRBV27 and TRBJ2-7; 14 bases fit TRBD2. Per germline, CDR1 MNHEY and CDR2 SMNVEV (reference sequence). V dropped 8 bases and J dropped 7; count of bases not matched to a gene: 7. The CDR3 runs 14 residues. This CDR3 reads CASGLAGGGREQYF. The CDR3 DNA follows: TGTGCCAGCGGACTAGCGGGAGGTGGAAGGGAGCAGTACTTC.

The genes are TRBV5-5 and TRBJ2-1; TRBD2 agrees at 13 bases. CDR3 length: 17 residues. V trimming: 4 bases; J trimming: 2 bases; junction bases outside the gene matches: 6. Germline V gives CDR1 SGHKS, CDR2 YYEKEE (reference sequence). CDR3 loop: CASSPGLAGIPYNEQFF. The CDR3 DNA is TGTGCCAGCAGCCCGGGACTAGCGGGGATTCCCTACAATGAGCAGTTCTTC.

The rearrangement links TRBV7-9 to TRBJ1-3; D gene uncertain. This CDR3 region has 15 residues. Germline CDR1 is SEHNR and CDR2 is FQNEAQ (reference sequence). The V and J ends lost 3 bases and 0 bases respectively, with 9 bases between them. CDR3 nucleotide sequence: TGTGCCAGCAGCTTGGTAGCAGGCTCTGGAAACACCATATATTTT. Its protein is CASSLVAGSGNTIYF.